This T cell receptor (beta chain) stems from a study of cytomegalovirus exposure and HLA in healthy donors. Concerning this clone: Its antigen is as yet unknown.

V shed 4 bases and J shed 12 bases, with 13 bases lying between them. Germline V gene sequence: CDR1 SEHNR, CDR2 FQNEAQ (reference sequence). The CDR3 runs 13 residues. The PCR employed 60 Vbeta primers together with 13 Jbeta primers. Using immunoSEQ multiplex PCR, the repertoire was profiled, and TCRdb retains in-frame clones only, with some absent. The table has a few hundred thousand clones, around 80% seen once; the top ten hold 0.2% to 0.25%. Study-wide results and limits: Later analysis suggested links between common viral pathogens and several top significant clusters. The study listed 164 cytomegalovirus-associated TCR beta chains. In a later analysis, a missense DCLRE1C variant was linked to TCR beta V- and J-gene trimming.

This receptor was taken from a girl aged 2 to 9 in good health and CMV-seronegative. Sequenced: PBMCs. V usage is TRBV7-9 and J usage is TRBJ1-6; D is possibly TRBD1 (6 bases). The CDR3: CASSSHQGLPLHF. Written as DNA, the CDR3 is TGTGCCAGCAGCTCCCATCAGGGGTTACCCCTCCACTTT.